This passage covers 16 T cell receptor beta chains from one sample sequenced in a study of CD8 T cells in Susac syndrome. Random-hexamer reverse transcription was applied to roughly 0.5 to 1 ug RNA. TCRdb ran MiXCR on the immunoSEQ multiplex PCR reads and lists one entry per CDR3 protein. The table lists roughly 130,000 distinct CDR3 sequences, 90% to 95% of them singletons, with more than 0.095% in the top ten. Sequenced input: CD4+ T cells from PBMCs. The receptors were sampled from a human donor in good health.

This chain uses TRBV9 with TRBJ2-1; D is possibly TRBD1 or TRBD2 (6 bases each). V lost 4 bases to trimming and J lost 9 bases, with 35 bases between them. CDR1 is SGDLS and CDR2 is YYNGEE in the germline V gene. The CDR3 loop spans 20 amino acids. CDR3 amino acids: CASSPSQWSPSGPEGGEQFF. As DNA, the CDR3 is TGTGCCAGCAGCCCGAGTCAGTGGTCCCCCAGCGGGCCGGAGGGGGGTGAGCAGTTCTTC. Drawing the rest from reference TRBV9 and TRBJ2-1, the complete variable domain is DSGVTQTPKHLITATGQRVTLRCSPRSGDLSVYWYQQSLDQGLQFLIQYYNGEERAKGNILERFSAQQFPDLHSELNLSSLELGDSALYFCASSPSQWSPSGPEGGEQFFGPGTRLTVL.

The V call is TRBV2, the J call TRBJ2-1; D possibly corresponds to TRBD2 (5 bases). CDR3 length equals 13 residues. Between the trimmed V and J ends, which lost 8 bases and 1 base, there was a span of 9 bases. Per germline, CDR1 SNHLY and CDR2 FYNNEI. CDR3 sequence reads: CASRDLSYNEQFF. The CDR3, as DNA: TGTGCCAGCCGGGATCTGTCCTACAATGAGCAGTTCTTC.

The CDR3 DNA sequence: TGCAGCGTTGATGGGGCAGGCCAAGAGACCCAGTACTTC. Its protein product is CSVDGAGQETQYF. The V gene is TRBV29-1, the J gene TRBJ2-5; D perhaps matches TRBD1 (5 bases). Germline loops: CDR1 SQVTM, CDR2 ANQGSEA. V gave up 3 bases and J gave up 1 base, with 9 bases separating them. This CDR3 comprises 13 residues.

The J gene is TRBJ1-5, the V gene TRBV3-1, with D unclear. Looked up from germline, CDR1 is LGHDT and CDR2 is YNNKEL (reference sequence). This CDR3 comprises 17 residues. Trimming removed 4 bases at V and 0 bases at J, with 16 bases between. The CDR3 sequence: CASSPSRPSYSNQPQHF. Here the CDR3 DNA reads TGTGCCAGCAGCCCCTCTAGACCGAGTTATAGCAATCAGCCCCAGCATTTT.

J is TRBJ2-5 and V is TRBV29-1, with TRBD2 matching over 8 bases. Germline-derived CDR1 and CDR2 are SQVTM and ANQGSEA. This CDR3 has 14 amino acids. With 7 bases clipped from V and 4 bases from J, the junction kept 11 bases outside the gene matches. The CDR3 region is CSAPGRGIRETQYF. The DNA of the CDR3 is TGCAGCGCCCCCGGGAGGGGAATTCGAGAGACCCAGTACTTC.

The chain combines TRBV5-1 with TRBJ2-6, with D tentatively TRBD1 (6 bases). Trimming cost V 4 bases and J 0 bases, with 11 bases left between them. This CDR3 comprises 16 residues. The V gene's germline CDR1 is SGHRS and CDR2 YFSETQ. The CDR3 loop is CASSRDISSGANVLTF. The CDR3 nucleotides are TGCGCCAGCAGCCGGGACATCAGCTCTGGGGCCAACGTCCTGACTTTC.

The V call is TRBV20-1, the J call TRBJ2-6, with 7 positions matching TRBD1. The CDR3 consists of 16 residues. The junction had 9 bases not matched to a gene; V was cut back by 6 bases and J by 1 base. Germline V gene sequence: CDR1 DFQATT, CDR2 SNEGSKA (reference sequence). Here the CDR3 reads CSAIHNRGSGANVLTF. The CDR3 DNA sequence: TGCAGTGCCATCCATAACAGGGGATCTGGGGCCAACGTCCTGACTTTC.

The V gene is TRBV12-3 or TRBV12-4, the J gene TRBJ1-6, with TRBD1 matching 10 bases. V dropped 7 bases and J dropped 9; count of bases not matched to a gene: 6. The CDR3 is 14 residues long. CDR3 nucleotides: TGTGCCAGCACCACCGGGACAGGGGTTTCACCCCTCCACTTT. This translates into CASTTGTGVSPLHF.

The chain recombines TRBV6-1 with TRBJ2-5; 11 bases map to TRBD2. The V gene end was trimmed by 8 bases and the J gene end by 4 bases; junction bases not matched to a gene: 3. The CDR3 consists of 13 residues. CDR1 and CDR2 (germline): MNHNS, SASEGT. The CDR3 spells CASQTSGIETQYF. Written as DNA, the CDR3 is TGTGCCAGCCAGACTAGCGGGATAGAGACCCAGTACTTC.

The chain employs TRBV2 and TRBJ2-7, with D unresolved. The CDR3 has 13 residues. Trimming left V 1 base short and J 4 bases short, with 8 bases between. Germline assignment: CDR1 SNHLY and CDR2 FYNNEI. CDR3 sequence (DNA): TGTGCCAGCAGTGAAGACAGAAAGTACGAGCAGTACTTC. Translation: CASSEDRKYEQYF.

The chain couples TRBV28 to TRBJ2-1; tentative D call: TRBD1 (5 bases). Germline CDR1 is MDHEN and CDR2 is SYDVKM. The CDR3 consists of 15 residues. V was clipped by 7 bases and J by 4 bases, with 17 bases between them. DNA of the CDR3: TGTGCCAGCAATACACAAGGGGCCGGGTACAATGAGCAGTTCTTC. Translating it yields CASNTQGAGYNEQFF.

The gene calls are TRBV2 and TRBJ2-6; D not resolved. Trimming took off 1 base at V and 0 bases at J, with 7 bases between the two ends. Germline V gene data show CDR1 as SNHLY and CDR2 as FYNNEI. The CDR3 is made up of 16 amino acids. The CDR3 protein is CASSEGRLSGANVLTF. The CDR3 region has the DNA TGTGCCAGCAGTGAAGGACGGCTCTCTGGGGCCAACGTCCTGACTTTC.

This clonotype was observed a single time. Here the CDR3 reads CASSEGAEGPYEQYF. The DNA for the CDR3 is TGTGCCAGCAGTGAAGGAGCGGAAGGCCCTTACGAGCAGTACTTC. The gene calls are TRBV2 and TRBJ2-7; weak D call: TRBD2 (5 bases). The CDR3 contains 15 residues. Between the trimmed V and J ends, which lost 1 base and 4 bases, there was a span of 14 bases. The germline gives CDR1 SNHLY, CDR2 FYNNEI.

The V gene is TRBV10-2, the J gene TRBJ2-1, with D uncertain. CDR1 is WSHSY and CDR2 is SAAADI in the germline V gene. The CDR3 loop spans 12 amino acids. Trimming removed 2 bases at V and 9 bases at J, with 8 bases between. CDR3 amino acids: CASSERSPEQFF. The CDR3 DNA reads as TGCGCCAGCAGTGAGAGGAGCCCTGAGCAGTTCTTC.

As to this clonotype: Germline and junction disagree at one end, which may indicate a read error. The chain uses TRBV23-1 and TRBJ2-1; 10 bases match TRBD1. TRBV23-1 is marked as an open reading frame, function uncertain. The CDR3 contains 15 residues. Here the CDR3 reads CASSQNDRGLYTFTF. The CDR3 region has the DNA TGCGCCAGCAGTCAAAACGACAGGGGGCTATACACATTTACCTTC.

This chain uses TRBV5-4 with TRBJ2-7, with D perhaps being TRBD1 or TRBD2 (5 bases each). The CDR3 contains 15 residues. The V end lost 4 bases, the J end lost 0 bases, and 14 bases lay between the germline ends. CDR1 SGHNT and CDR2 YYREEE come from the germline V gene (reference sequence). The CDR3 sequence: CASSPQGANSYEQYF. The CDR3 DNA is TGTGCCAGCAGCCCCCAGGGAGCGAACTCCTACGAGCAGTACTTC. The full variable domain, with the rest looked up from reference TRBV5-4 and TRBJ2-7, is ETGVTQSPTHLIKTRGQQVTLRCSSQSGHNTVSWYQQALGQGPQFIFQYYREEENGRGNFPPRFSGLQFPNYSSELNVNALELDDSALYLCASSPQGANSYEQYFGPGTRLTVT.